Shown below are 7 T cell receptor beta chains from a single sample sequenced in a study of radiation and T cells in renal cell carcinoma. Libraries were prepared by immunoSEQ multiplex PCR; TCRdb keeps only in-frame clonotypes and omits some of them. The table records about 90,000 clones, 75% to 85% of them present only once. Time point reported: blood 4 weeks post-SBRT, at nephrectomy. This sample's treatment: 15 Gy SBRT to primary tumor, nephrectomy 4 weeks later. This specimen was blood, taken from a patient whose treatment included radiotherapy and nephrectomy. These receptors all stem from a man aged 55 to 70 with renal cell carcinoma.

This clone has a handful of counts. This chain's CDR3 is CASSALPGQGSYEQYF. The CDR3, as DNA: TGTGCCAGCAGTGCCCTCCCGGGACAGGGTTCCTACGAGCAGTACTTC. V is TRBV6-1 and J is TRBJ2-7, with TRBD1 matching 9 bases. The CDR3 has 16 residues. Germline V gives CDR1 MNHNS, CDR2 SASEGT. Germline trimming cut 4 bases from V and 1 base from J; bases unmatched to any gene: 8.

V and J are TRBV7-9 and TRBJ2-4, with no clear D. CDR3 size: 14 residues. Trimming stripped 3 bases from V and 8 bases from J, with 14 bases between. Per the germline V gene, CDR1 is SEHNR and CDR2 is FQNEAQ (reference sequence). The CDR3 DNA reads TGTGCCAGCAGCTTGGCGGCCGGCGGCCACATTCAGTACTTC. It is translated as CASSLAAGGHIQYF. Complete variable domain (other parts from reference TRBV7-9 and TRBJ2-4): DTGVSQNPRHKITKRGQNVTFRCDPISEHNRLYWYRQTLGQGPEFLTYFQNEAQLEKSRLLSDRFSAERPKGSFSTLEIQRTEQGDSAMYLCASSLAAGGHIQYFGAGTRLSVL.

The chain combines TRBV4-2 with TRBJ2-7; TRBD1 aligns across 7 bases. Germline trimming cut 4 bases from V and 2 bases from J; bases unmatched to any gene: 8. The CDR3 runs 15 residues. CDR1 and CDR2 (germline): LGHNA, YNFKEQ. The CDR3 is CASSPGEGAAYEQYF. Written as DNA, the CDR3 is TGTGCCAGCAGCCCCGGAGAGGGGGCGGCCTACGAGCAGTACTTC.

For the CDR3, the DNA is TGCGCCAGCAGTCAGAGCGGGCGGGCAAATGACAATGAGCAGTTCTTC. Residues: CASSQSGRANDNEQFF. V gene TRBV23-1 combines with J gene TRBJ2-1; D is perhaps TRBD2 (6 bases). TRBV23-1 is placed among ORFs of uncertain function. The CDR3 contains 16 residues. V lost 3 bases and J lost 5, with 17 bases in between.

Concerning this clone itself: The conserved final phenylalanine or tryptophan is absent from the CDR3, which likely points to a read error. It is unclear where the CDR3 begins or ends on the DNA, so no DNA is shown, and the CDR3 is as TCRdb lists it. This chain connects TRBV4-1 to TRBJ2-3; the DNA was not compared with TRBD2, the D call given in the table. The CDR3 sequence runs 10 residues, both termini included. Germline CDR1 reads MGHRA; CDR2 reads YSYEKL. CDR3: CASSLQAGLM.

This sequence joins TRBV27 and TRBJ1-4; possibly TRBD1 for D (6 bases). Germline V CDR1 and CDR2: MNHEY, SMNVEV (reference sequence). V lost 4 bases to trimming and J lost 3 bases, with 15 bases between them. The CDR3 extends over 16 amino acids. The CDR3 bases are TGTGCCAGCAGTTCGGTAGGGGGTGGAGCTAATGAAAAACTGTTTTTT. Translating it yields CASSSVGGGANEKLFF.

The chain joins TRBV25-1 to TRBJ2-7; a weak D match, TRBD1 (6 bases). V lost 6 bases and J 0 bases, leaving 12 bases between the germline ends. This CDR3 contains 14 residues. Germline V lookup: CDR1 MGHDK, CDR2 SYGVNS. The CDR3 DNA reads TGTGCCAGCAGCCGGGACACTGACTCCTACGAGCAGTACTTC. As protein: CASSRDTDSYEQYF.